This paragraph covers one T cell receptor beta chain sequence. What it recognizes is unknown. The authors used around 3,500 ng of total RNA per TCR library. TCRdb re-called the 5' RACE reads and shows each CDR3 protein once, DNA omitted. The data include 400,000 or so distinct CDR3 sequences; the top ten clones carry about 2.6%. Germline loops: CDR1 KGHSH, CDR2 LQKENI. This CDR3 has 14 residues. The record originates from a study of monozygotic twins with inflammatory bowel disease. Findings and caveats of the study: Repertoire similarity did not separate concordant from discordant twins, possibly from limited power. With others, IBD patients shared fewer clonotypes than healthy twins did, especially with disease activity.

The source of this sequence is a human donor with ulcerative colitis or Crohn's disease, or a healthy co-twin of an affected twin (not recorded which). The sample taken for sequencing was blood. The chain employs TRBV18 and TRBJ1-5. CDR3 in amino acids: CASSPPEGDQPQHF.